Presented here are 25 T cell receptor beta chains from one specimen sequenced in a study of T cells in Graves' hyperthyroidism and ophthalmopathy. Amplification of TCR beta CDR3 regions used RNA as the template. HTBI primers drove first-round RT-PCR of the TCR CDR3. MiXCR, applied by TCRdb to the multiplex PCR reads, yields one record per CDR3 protein. The data contain about 380,000 distinct CDR3 sequences, approximately 17% of them singletons. The sample comprised blood. These receptors were collected from a man between 18 and 29 years old with Graves' ophthalmopathy.

This clonotype was seen repeatedly, ten times or more. The CDR3 sequence is CATQTGTNTEAFF. The CDR3 DNA reads as TGTGCCACCCAGACAGGGACGAACACTGAAGCTTTCTTT. The V call is TRBV2, the J call TRBJ1-1, with 7 bases matching TRBD1. The germline CDR1 and CDR2 sequences are SNHLY and FYNNEI. This CDR3 is built from 13 residues. The V and J ends lost 10 bases and 1 base, in that order; junction bases with no gene match: 6.

At least ten counts were recorded for this clonotype. The chain uses TRBV10-3 and TRBJ1-2; TRBD1 aligns across 9 bases. CDR3 size: 14 residues. The germline V gene encodes CDR1 ENHRY and CDR2 SYGVKD. After removal of 8 bases from V and 4 bases from J, the junction contained 8 bases not matched to a gene. The CDR3 loop reads CAIGPGQGGYGYTF. The CDR3 DNA follows: TGTGCCATCGGCCCGGGACAGGGAGGCTATGGCTACACCTTC.

This clonotype has a count of ten or more. This chain joins TRBV5-1 and TRBJ2-7; 7 positions match TRBD2. CDR3 length: 16 amino acids. The V gene end was trimmed by 0 bases and the J gene end by 0 bases; junction bases not matched to a gene: 6. CDR1 and CDR2 from the germline V gene are SGHRS and YFSETQ. The CDR3 nucleotides are TGCGCCAGCAGCTTGGCCGGGAGCGGGGTCTCCTACGAGCAGTACTTC. Its translation is CASSLAGSGVSYEQYF.

V and J are TRBV2 and TRBJ1-5, with D perhaps being TRBD1 or TRBD2 (6 bases each). The closer fit of TRBJ2-3 to the DNA end suggests the J call may be wrong. Germline CDR1 and CDR2: SNHLY and FYNNEI. This CDR3 comprises 15 residues. For the CDR3, the DNA is TGTGCCAGCAGCGAGGGGGGCAATAGCAATCAGCCCCAGTATTTT. Its translation: CASSEGGNSNQPQYF.

In its sample, this clonotype was seen many times. V is TRBV27 and J is TRBJ2-7, with D perhaps being TRBD1 or TRBD2 (5 bases each). Germline CDR1 reads MNHEY; CDR2 reads SMNVEV (reference sequence). V gave up 8 bases and J gave up 6 bases, with 14 bases separating them. This CDR3 region has 12 residues. CDR3 amino acids: CASSGPWGEQYF. DNA of the CDR3: TGTGCCAGCTCGGGACCCTGGGGCGAGCAGTACTTC.

This chain links TRBV20-1 with TRBJ2-2; the match to TRBD1 covers 8 bases. Germline values: CDR1 DFQATT, CDR2 SNEGSKA (reference sequence). Trimming cost V 5 bases and J 10 bases; bases outside gene matches: 3. The CDR3 has 11 amino acids. CDR3 DNA sequence: TGCAGTGCTCGGACAGGGACGGAGCTGTTTTTT. The encoded protein is CSARTGTELFF.

This clonotype was detected ten times or more. CDR3 in DNA: TGCAGCCACCCCGGGACTAGCGGGGGTGGGGATACGCAGTATTTT. Translated: CSHPGTSGGGDTQYF. The chain employs TRBV29-1 and TRBJ2-3; 14 bases are shared with TRBD2. Germline V gene lookup returns CDR1 SQVTM and CDR2 ANQGSEA. The CDR3 is 15 amino acids. After removal of 8 bases from V and 6 bases from J, the junction contained 10 bases not matched to a gene.

This clonotype was picked up a small number of times. CDR3 nucleotides: TGCGCCAGCAGCCAAACCCAGGGTTTGAGCAATCAGCCCCAGCATTTT. This translates into CASSQTQGLSNQPQHF. This rearrangement joins TRBV4-1 to TRBJ1-5; possible D gene TRBD1, 5 bases. CDR1 and CDR2 (germline): MGHRA, YSYEKL. CDR3 length equals 16 residues. The germline V and J ends were trimmed by 2 bases and 1 base, with 12 bases remaining between them.

The sample holds many counts of this clonotype. The chain employs TRBV5-1 and TRBJ2-7; D may be TRBD2 (6 bases). In germline, CDR1 is SGHRS, CDR2 YFSETQ. CDR3 length equals 15 residues. V was cut by 4 bases and J by 5 bases, with 19 bases left in between. The CDR3 nucleotides read TGCGCCAGCAGCGGGGGACTTGGGCCGAGGGACGAGCAGTACTTC. This codes for CASSGGLGPRDEQYF.

The V call is TRBV7-2, the J call TRBJ2-7, with a possible D match to TRBD2 (6 bases). V gave up 4 bases and J gave up 4 bases, with 14 bases separating them. Germline loops: CDR1 SGHTA, CDR2 FQGNSA. CDR3 length equals 14 residues. CDR3 in DNA: TGTGCCAGCAGCTCCCGTCCCGGGGGATACGAGCAGTACTTC. This sequence encodes CASSSRPGGYEQYF.

This clonotype was recorded a few times. CDR3: CATSVTGKAQETQYF. The CDR3 nucleotides are TGTGCCACCAGTGTTACAGGGAAAGCTCAAGAGACCCAGTACTTC. This chain links TRBV24-1 with TRBJ2-5; a weak D match, TRBD1 (6 bases). This CDR3 spans 15 amino acids. Trimming took off 5 bases at V and 2 bases at J, with 14 bases between the two ends. In germline, CDR1 is KGHDR, CDR2 SFDVKD.

A note on this clonotype: A much bigger clone sits one base away, suggesting this may be a read error. V gene TRBV6-9 combines with J gene TRBJ1-1, with D unresolved. Trimming removed 3 bases at V and 1 base at J, with 21 bases between. Germline CDR1 reads MNHGY; CDR2 reads SVAAGI. This CDR3 is 18 amino acids long. CDR3 region: CASSYWSRERYSNTEAFF. The CDR3 coding sequence is TGTGCCAGCAGTTACTGGTCCCGTGAGAGGTACTCGAACACTGAAGCTTTCTTT.

This clonotype was counted many times. The V gene is TRBV28, the J gene TRBJ2-7; D is undetermined. Germline-derived CDR1 and CDR2 are MDHEN and SYDVKM. V lost 3 bases and J lost 3, with 6 bases in between. The CDR3 is 12 amino acids. DNA for the CDR3: TGTGCCAGCAGTTTTAAGGGCTACGAGCAGTACTTC. Translated, it gives CASSFKGYEQYF.

The chain employs TRBV4-2 and TRBJ1-1; a possible D gene is TRBD1 (5 bases). Trimming left V 4 bases short and J 1 base short, with 16 bases between. Germline CDR1 and CDR2: LGHNA and YNFKEQ. The CDR3 totals 16 residues. The CDR3 protein is CASSPSSGQPNTEAFF. CDR3 sequence (DNA): TGTGCCAGCAGCCCCAGCTCCGGACAACCGAACACTGAAGCTTTCTTT.

The chain employs TRBV12-3 or TRBV12-4 and TRBJ1-5, with TRBD1 matching over 12 bases. J lost 1 base, V lost 6 bases, and 7 bases had no gene match. The CDR3 is made up of 17 amino acids. The DNA of the CDR3 is TGTGCCAGCAGGGGCGGGACAGGGGGCGGAAGCAATCAGCCCCAGCATTTT. This gives the protein CASRGGTGGGSNQPQHF.

J is TRBJ2-2 and V is TRBV7-2; the D is unclear. V shed 5 bases and J shed 4 bases, with 11 bases lying between them. The CDR3 extends over 14 amino acids. Germline lookup yields CDR1 SGHTA and CDR2 FQGNSA. CDR3 DNA sequence: TGTGCCAGCAGCCTATACTCCCGCACCGGGGAGCTGTTTTTT. Translating gives CASSLYSRTGELFF. Supplemented by reference TRBV7-2 and TRBJ2-2, the full variable domain reads GAGVSQSPSNKVTEKGKDVELRCDPISGHTALYWYRQSLGQGLEFLIYFQGNSAPDKSGLPSDRFSAERTGGSVSTLTIQRTQQEDSAVYLCASSLYSRTGELFFGEGSRLTVL.

This clonotype was seen ten or more times. This rearrangement joins TRBV5-1 to TRBJ1-6; D possibly corresponds to TRBD1 (6 bases). The CDR3 totals 13 residues. V was trimmed by 4 bases and J by 7 bases, leaving 9 bases between them. Germline lookup yields CDR1 SGHRS and CDR2 YFSETQ. CDR3 nucleotide sequence: TGCGCCAGCAGCGAGGGGGGGAATTCACCCCTCCACTTT. Protein sequence: CASSEGGNSPLHF.

There are many counts of this clonotype. The chain links TRBV11-2 to TRBJ1-1, with D uncertain. CDR1 and CDR2 (germline): SGHAT, FQNNGV. V lost 1 base and J lost 2, with 8 bases in between. This CDR3 has 14 residues. The CDR3 loop is CASSLVQTNTEAFF. CDR3 DNA sequence: TGTGCCAGCAGCTTAGTGCAGACAAACACTGAAGCTTTCTTT. The entire variable domain, with the rest obtained from reference TRBV11-2 and TRBJ1-1, is as follows: EAGVAQSPRYKIIEKRQSVAFWCNPISGHATLYWYQQILGQGPKLLIQFQNNGVVDDSQLPKDRFSAERLKGVDSTLKIQPAKLEDSAVYLCASSLVQTNTEAFFGQGTRLTVV.

This clonotype was seen more than once but under ten times. The V call is TRBV5-8, the J call TRBJ1-2; 9 bases fit TRBD1. V trimming: 4 bases; J trimming: 4 bases; junction bases outside the gene matches: 8. Germline V lookup: CDR1 SGHTS, CDR2 YDEGEE. The length of the CDR3 is 15 residues. CDR3 residues: CASSLDRGPTYGYTF. The CDR3 region has the DNA TGTGCCAGCAGCCTGGACAGGGGACCTACCTATGGCTACACCTTC.

This clonotype was seen ten or more times. This chain links TRBV18 with TRBJ2-7; D call uncertain. Germline V gene sequence: CDR1 KGHSH, CDR2 LQKENI. The germline V and J ends were trimmed by 8 bases and 0 bases, with 11 bases remaining between them. The CDR3 sequence is 13 residues long. CDR3 in amino acids: CASSPPSSYEQYF. The CDR3 DNA reads as TGTGCCAGCAGCCCCCCGAGCTCCTACGAGCAGTACTTC.

The gene calls are TRBV19 and TRBJ2-1; 16 nucleotides line up with TRBD2. The CDR3 extends over 15 amino acids. In germline, CDR1 is LNHDA, CDR2 SQIVND (reference sequence). The J segment lost 15 bases and the V segment lost 4 bases, leaving 9 bases of the junction unmatched. CDR3 in amino acids: CASSTPGLAGGNRFF. CDR3 DNA sequence: TGTGCCAGTAGTACTCCGGGACTAGCGGGGGGGAATAGGTTCTTC.

Of note for this clonotype: A read error may produce the germline difference seen at one junction end. The rearrangement links TRBV19 to TRBJ1-1; tentative D call: TRBD1 (5 bases). Germline V gene data show CDR1 as LNHDA and CDR2 as SQIVND (reference sequence). The CDR3 runs to 14 residues. The CDR3 spells CASSIRDEDTEASF. CDR3 nucleotides: TGTGCCAGTAGCATCCGGGATGAGGACACTGAAGCTTCCTTT.

The J gene is TRBJ1-6, the V gene TRBV20-1; D may be TRBD1 (6 bases). The CDR3 length is 13 residues. CDR1 is DFQATT, CDR2 SNEGSKA, per germline (reference sequence). V was shortened by 8 bases and J by 7 bases, with 15 bases between the two germline ends. The CDR3 loop reads CSSFGQSNSPLHF. As DNA, the CDR3 is TGCAGTTCCTTTGGACAGTCGAATTCACCCCTCCACTTT.

In its sample, this clonotype was seen many times. V usage is TRBV3-1 and J usage is TRBJ1-1, with TRBD1 matching 7 bases. Trimming at V came to 0 bases and at J to 0 bases, leaving 4 bases not matched to a gene. The germline gives CDR1 LGHDT, CDR2 YNNKEL (reference sequence). This CDR3 spans 16 amino acids. The chain's CDR3 is CASSQEGRGLNTEAFF. The DNA for the CDR3 is TGTGCCAGCAGCCAAGAGGGTAGGGGGCTGAACACTGAAGCTTTCTTT. Looking up the rest from reference TRBV3-1 and TRBJ1-1 gives the full variable domain: DTAVSQTPKYLVTQMGNDKSIKCEQNLGHDTMYWYKQDSKKFLKIMFSYNNKELIINETVPNRFSPKSPDKAHLNLHINSLELGDSAVYFCASSQEGRGLNTEAFFGQGTRLTVV.

This chain uses TRBV6-1 with TRBJ2-5; the match to TRBD2 covers 8 bases. With V trimmed by 11 bases and J by 5 bases, 4 bases remained unmatched. Germline CDR1 MNHNS, CDR2 SASEGT. This CDR3 is 11 amino acids long. DNA of the CDR3: TGTGCCGGGGGCGGGGGGGAGACCCAGTACTTC. Translation gives CAGGGGETQYF.